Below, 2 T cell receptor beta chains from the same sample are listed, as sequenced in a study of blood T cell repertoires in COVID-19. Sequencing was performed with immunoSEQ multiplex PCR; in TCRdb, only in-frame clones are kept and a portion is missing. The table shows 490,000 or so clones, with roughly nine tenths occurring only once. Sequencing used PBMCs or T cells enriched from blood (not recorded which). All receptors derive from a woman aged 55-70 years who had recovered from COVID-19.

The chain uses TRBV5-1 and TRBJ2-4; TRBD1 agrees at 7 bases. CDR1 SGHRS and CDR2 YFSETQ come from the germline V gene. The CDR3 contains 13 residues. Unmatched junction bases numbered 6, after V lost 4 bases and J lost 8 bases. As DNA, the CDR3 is TGCGCCAGCAGCGACAGGGTTAGAGACATTCAGTACTTC. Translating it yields CASSDRVRDIQYF.

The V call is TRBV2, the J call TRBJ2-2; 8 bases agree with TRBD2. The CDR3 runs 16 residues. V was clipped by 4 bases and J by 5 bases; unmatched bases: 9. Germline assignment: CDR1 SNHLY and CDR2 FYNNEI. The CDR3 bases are TGTGCCAGCAGTGCTGGAAGCGGGGGTCATACCGGGGAGCTGTTTTTT. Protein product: CASSAGSGGHTGELFF.